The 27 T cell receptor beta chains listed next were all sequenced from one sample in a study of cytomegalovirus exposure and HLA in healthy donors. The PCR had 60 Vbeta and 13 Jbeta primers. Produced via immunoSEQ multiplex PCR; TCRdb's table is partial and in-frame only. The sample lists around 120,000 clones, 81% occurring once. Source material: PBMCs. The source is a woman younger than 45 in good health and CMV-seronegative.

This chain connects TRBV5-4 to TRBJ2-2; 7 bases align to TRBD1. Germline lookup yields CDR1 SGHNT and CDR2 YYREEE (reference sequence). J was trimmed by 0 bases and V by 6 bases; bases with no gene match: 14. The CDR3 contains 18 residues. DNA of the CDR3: TGTGCCAGCAACACGAACCCTAAAACAGGGGCGAACACCGGGGAGCTGTTTTTT. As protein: CASNTNPKTGANTGELFF.

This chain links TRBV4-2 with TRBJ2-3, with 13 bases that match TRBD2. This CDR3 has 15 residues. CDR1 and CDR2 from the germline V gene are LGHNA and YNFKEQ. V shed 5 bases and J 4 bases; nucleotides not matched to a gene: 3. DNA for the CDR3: TGTGCCAGCAGCAGGACTAGCGGGAGCCCAGATACGCAGTATTTT. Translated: CASSRTSGSPDTQYF.

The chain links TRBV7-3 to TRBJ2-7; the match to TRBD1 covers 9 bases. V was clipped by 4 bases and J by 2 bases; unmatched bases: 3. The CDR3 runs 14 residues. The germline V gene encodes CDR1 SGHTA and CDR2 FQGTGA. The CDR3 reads CASSSGTGPYEQYF. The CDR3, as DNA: TGTGCCAGCAGCTCCGGGACAGGGCCCTACGAGCAGTACTTC.

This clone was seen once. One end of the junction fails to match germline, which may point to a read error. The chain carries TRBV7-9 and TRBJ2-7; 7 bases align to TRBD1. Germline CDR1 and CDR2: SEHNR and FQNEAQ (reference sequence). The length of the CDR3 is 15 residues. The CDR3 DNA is TGTTCCAGCAGCTTATCGGACAGGACATACTACGAGCAGTACTTC. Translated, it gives CSSSLSDRTYYEQYF. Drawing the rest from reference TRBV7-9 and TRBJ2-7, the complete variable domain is DTGVSQNPRHKITKRGQNVTFRCDPISEHNRLYWYRQTLGQGPEFLTYFQNEAQLEKSRLLSDRFSAERPKGSFSTLEIQRTEQGDSAMYLCSSSLSDRTYYEQYFGPGTRLTVT.

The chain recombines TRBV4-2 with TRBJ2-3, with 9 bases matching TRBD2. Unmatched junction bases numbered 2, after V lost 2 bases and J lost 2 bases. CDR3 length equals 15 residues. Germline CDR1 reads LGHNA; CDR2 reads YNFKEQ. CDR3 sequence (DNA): TGTGCCAGCAGCCAACTAGCGGGGTCCACAGATACGCAGTATTTT. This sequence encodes CASSQLAGSTDTQYF.

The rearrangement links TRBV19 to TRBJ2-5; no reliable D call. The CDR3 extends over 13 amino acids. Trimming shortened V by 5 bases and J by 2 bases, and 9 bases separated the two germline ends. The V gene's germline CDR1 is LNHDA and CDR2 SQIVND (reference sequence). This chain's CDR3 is CASSGRTQETQYF. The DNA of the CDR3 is TGTGCCAGTAGTGGGCGAACGCAAGAGACCCAGTACTTC.

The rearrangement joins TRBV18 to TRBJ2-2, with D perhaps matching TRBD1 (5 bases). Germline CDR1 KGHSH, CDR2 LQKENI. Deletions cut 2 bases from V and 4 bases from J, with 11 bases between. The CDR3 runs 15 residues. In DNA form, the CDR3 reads TGTGCCAGCTCACCAATAACAGGAGCCACCGGGGAGCTGTTTTTT. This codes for CASSPITGATGELFF.

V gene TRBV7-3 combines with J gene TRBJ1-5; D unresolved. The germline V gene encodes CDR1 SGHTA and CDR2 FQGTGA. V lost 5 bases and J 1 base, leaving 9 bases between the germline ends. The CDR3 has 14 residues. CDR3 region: CASSPGGSNQPQHF. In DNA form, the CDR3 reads TGTGCCAGCAGCCCCGGAGGGAGCAATCAGCCCCAGCATTTT.

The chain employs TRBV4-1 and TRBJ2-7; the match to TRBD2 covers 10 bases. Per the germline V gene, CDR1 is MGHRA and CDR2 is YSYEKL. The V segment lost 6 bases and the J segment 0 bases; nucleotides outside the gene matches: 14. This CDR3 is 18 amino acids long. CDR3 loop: CASSPLVAGGRSSYEQYF. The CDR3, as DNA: TGCGCCAGCAGTCCTTTGGTAGCGGGAGGACGGAGCTCCTACGAGCAGTACTTC.

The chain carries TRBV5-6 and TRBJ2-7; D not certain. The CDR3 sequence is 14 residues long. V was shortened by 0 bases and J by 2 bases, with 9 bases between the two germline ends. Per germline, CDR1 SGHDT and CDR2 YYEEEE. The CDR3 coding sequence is TGTGCCAGCAGCTTGGGAGGTACTGCCTACGAGCAGTACTTC. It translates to CASSLGGTAYEQYF. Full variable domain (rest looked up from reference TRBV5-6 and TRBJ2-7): DAGVTQSPTHLIKTRGQQVTLRCSPKSGHDTVSWYQQALGQGPQFIFQYYEEEERQRGNFPDRFSGHQFPNYSSELNVNALLLGDSALYLCASSLGGTAYEQYFGPGTRLTVT.

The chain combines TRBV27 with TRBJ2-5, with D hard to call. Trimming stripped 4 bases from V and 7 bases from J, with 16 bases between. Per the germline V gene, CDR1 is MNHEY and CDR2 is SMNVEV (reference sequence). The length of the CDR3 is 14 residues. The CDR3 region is CASSSSLAPGTQYF. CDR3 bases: TGTGCCAGCAGTTCTTCCTTGGCTCCTGGGACCCAGTACTTC.

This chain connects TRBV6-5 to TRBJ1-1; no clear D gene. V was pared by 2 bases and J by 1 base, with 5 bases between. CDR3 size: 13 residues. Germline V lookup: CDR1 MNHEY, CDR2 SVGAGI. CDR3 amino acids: CASSYGWNTEAFF. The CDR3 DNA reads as TGTGCCAGCAGTTACGGCTGGAACACTGAAGCTTTCTTT.

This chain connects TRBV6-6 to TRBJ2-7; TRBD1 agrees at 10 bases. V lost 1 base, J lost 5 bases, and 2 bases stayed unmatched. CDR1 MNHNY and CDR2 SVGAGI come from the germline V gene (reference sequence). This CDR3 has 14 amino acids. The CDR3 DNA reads TGTGCCAGCAGTTACTTGACAGGGGGCCACGAGCAGTACTTC. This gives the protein CASSYLTGGHEQYF.

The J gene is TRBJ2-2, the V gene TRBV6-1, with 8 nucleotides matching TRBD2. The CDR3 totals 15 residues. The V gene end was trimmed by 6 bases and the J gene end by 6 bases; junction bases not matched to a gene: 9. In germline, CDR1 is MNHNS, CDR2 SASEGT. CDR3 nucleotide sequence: TGTGCCAGCAGACACAGCGGGAGAGTCCCCGGGGAGCTGTTTTTT. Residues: CASRHSGRVPGELFF.

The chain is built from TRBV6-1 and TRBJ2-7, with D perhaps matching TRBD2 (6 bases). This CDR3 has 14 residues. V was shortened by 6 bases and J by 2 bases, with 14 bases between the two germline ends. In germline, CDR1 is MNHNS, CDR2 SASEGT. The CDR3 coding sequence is TGTGCCAGCAGGTCCGGGACTTCAACCTACGAGCAGTACTTC. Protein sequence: CASRSGTSTYEQYF.

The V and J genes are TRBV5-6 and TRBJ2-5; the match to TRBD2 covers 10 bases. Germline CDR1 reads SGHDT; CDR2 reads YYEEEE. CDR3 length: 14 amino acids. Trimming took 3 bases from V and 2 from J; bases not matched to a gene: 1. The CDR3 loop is CASSWTSGQETQYF. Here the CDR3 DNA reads TGTGCCAGCAGCTGGACTAGCGGACAAGAGACCCAGTACTTC.

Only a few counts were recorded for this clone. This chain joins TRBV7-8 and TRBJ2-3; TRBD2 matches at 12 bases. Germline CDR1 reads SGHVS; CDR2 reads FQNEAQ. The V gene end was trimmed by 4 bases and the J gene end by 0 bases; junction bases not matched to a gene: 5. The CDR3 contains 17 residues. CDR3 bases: TGTGCCAGCAGCTATGGTGGACTAGCGGGAAGCACAGATACGCAGTATTTT. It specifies CASSYGGLAGSTDTQYF.

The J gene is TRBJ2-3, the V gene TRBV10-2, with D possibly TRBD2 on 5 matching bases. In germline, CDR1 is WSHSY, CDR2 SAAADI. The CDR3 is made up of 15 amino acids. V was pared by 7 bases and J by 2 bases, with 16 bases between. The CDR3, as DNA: TGCGCCAGCAAGGAAGGGAGCGGCTTCACAGATACGCAGTATTTT. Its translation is CASKEGSGFTDTQYF.

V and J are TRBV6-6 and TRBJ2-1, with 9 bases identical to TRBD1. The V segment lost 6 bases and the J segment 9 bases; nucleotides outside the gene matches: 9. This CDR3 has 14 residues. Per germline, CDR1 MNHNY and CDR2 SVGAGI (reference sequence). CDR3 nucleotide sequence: TGTGCCAGCAGCGCCGGACAGGGGAAAGGTGAGCAGTTCTTC. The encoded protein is CASSAGQGKGEQFF.

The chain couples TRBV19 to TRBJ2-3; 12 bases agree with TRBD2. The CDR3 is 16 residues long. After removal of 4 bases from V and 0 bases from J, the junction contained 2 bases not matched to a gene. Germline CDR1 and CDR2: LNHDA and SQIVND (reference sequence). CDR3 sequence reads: CASSKGLAGSTDTQYF. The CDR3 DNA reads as TGTGCCAGTAGTAAAGGACTAGCGGGGAGCACAGATACGCAGTATTTT.

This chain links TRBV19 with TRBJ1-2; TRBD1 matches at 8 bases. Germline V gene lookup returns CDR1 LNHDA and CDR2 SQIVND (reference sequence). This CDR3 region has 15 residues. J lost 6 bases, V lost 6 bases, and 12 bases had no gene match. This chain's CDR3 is CASSWDRRSSHGYTF. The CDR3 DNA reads TGTGCCAGTAGCTGGGACAGGAGAAGTTCACATGGCTACACCTTC.

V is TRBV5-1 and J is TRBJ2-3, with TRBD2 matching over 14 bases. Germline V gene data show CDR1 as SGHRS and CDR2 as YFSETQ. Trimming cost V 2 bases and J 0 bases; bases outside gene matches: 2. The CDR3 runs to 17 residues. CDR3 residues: CASSLGTSGSSTDTQYF. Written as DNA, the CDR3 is TGCGCCAGCAGCTTAGGGACTAGCGGGAGTAGCACAGATACGCAGTATTTT.

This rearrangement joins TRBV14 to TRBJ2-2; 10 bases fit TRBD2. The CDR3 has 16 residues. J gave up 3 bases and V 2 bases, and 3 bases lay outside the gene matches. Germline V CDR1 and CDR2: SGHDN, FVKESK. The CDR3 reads CASSQLAGDHTGELFF. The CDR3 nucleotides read TGTGCCAGCAGCCAACTAGCGGGAGACCACACCGGGGAGCTGTTTTTT.

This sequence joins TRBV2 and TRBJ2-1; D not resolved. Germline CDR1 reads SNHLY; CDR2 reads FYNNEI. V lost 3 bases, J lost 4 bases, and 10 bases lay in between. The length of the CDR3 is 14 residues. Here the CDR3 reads CASSETGSYNEQFF. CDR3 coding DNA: TGTGCCAGCAGTGAGACCGGGTCTTACAATGAGCAGTTCTTC.

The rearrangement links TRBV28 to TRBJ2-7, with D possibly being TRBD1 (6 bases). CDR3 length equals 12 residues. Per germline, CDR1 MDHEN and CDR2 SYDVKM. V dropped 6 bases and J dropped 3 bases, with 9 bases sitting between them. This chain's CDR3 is CASRRGHYEQYF. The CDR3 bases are TGTGCCAGCAGAAGGGGACACTACGAGCAGTACTTC.

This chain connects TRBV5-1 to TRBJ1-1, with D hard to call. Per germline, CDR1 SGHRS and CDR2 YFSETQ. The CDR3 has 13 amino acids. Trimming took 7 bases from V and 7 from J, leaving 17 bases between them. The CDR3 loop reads CASGDDISNEAFF. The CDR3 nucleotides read TGCGCCAGCGGCGACGACATCAGCAATGAAGCTTTCTTT.

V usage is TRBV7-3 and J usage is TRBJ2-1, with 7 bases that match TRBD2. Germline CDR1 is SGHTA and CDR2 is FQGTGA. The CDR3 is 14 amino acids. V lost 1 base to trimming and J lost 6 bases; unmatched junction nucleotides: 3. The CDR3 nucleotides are TGTGCCAGCAGCTTAAGCGGGACTATCAATGAGCAGTTCTTC. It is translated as CASSLSGTINEQFF.